These 10 T cell receptor beta chains were sequenced from one sample in a study of cytomegalovirus exposure and HLA in healthy donors. The PCR ran on 60 Vbeta and 13 Jbeta primers. Generated by immunoSEQ multiplex PCR, the TCRdb table keeps only in-frame clones and is missing some. The sample lists under 150,000 clones; 82% were seen once. The sequencing sample was made of PBMCs. All receptors derive from a male donor in good health and CMV-seronegative.

This chain links TRBV6-5 with TRBJ1-4; 10 bases align to TRBD1. V lost 4 bases and J lost 8; bases outside the gene matches: 4. In germline, CDR1 is MNHEY, CDR2 SVGAGI. The CDR3 length is 14 residues. The CDR3 DNA follows: TGTGCCAGCAGTTTGACAGGGGGCGCGGAAAAACTGTTTTTT. Translating gives CASSLTGGAEKLFF.

The rearrangement links TRBV6-5 to TRBJ2-7; TRBD1 matches at 7 bases. CDR3 length: 14 amino acids. Germline V gene sequence: CDR1 MNHEY, CDR2 SVGAGI. Trimming took 4 bases from V and 2 from J; bases not matched to a gene: 5. CDR3 coding DNA: TGTGCCAGCAGTTCCCAAGACAGGGCCTACGAGCAGTACTTC. Protein product: CASSSQDRAYEQYF.

The chain uses TRBV7-2 and TRBJ2-7, with D perhaps matching TRBD2 (6 bases). Trimming removed 3 bases from V and 0 bases from J, with 9 bases in between. The V gene's germline CDR1 is SGHTA and CDR2 FQGNSA. CDR3 length: 14 amino acids. CDR3 sequence reads: CASSFPGSSYEQYF. CDR3 bases: TGTGCCAGCAGCTTCCCCGGGAGCTCCTACGAGCAGTACTTC.

This clone was seen only a few times. V is TRBV29-1 and J is TRBJ2-7; D may be TRBD2 (7 bases). Trimming took off 6 bases at V and 4 bases at J, with 13 bases between the two ends. CDR1 is SQVTM, CDR2 ANQGSEA, per germline. This CDR3 contains 12 residues. For the CDR3, the DNA is TGCAGCGTGGGGGGGCCAGGATACGAGCAGTACTTC. Protein: CSVGGPGYEQYF.

The J gene is TRBJ2-1, the V gene TRBV27, with TRBD2 matching 8 bases. Unmatched junction bases numbered 3, after V lost 1 base and J lost 4 bases. Germline V gives CDR1 MNHEY, CDR2 SMNVEV (reference sequence). The CDR3 is 15 amino acids. The CDR3 DNA reads TGTGCCAGCAGTTTATTTAGCGGGGCGTACAATGAGCAGTTCTTC. Its protein is CASSLFSGAYNEQFF.

The V call is TRBV7-8, the J call TRBJ2-6; D is ambiguous. The germline V gene encodes CDR1 SGHVS and CDR2 FQNEAQ. Trimming cost V 5 bases and J 1 base, with 6 bases left between them. The CDR3 is made up of 14 amino acids. The CDR3 DNA reads as TGTGCCAGCAGCCACAGTTCTGGGGCCAACGTCCTGACTTTC. Protein sequence: CASSHSSGANVLTF.

The chain is built from TRBV7-8 and TRBJ2-7; 10 bases line up with TRBD1. This CDR3 is built from 19 residues. The V gene's germline CDR1 is SGHVS and CDR2 FQNEAQ. The V and J ends lost 4 bases and 2 bases, in that order; junction bases with no gene match: 17. The CDR3 nucleotides read TGTGCCAGCAGCTCAAGACAGGGGGCAGGGGGGAGGGTGACCTACGAGCAGTACTTC. Encoded protein: CASSSRQGAGGRVTYEQYF.

V is TRBV2 and J is TRBJ1-1, with D possibly matching TRBD1 (6 bases). The length of the CDR3 is 12 residues. V was trimmed by 11 bases and J by 3 bases, leaving 13 bases between them. CDR1 is SNHLY, CDR2 FYNNEI, per germline. CDR3 amino acids: CASHTGYTEAFF. CDR3 DNA sequence: TGTGCCTCACATACAGGGTACACTGAAGCTTTCTTT.

The V call is TRBV28, the J call TRBJ2-2, with a possible D match to TRBD1 (5 bases). The CDR3 runs to 13 residues. Germline CDR1 reads MDHEN; CDR2 reads SYDVKM. Trimming took off 7 bases at V and 7 bases at J, with 13 bases between the two ends. CDR3 sequence: CASIDSRDGELFF. CDR3 bases: TGTGCCAGCATAGACAGCAGGGACGGGGAGCTGTTTTTT.

This clone has a handful of counts. CDR3 loop: CSVRPGNTEAFF. The DNA for the CDR3 is TGCAGCGTACGCCCAGGAAACACTGAAGCTTTCTTT. The chain recombines TRBV29-1 with TRBJ1-1, with D unclear. V shed 6 bases and J shed 2 bases, with 10 bases lying between them. This CDR3 is 12 amino acids long. Per germline, CDR1 SQVTM and CDR2 ANQGSEA.